The TCR beta chain under discussion was sequenced for a study of identifying expanded T cells in peripheral blood. Points on this clone: The antigen remains undetermined.

Method: immunoSEQ multiplex PCR; TCRdb's copy keeps in-frame clones and lacks some. The repertoire holds 83,000 or so clones, about nine tenths seen once, with approximately 4% in the top ten. From germline, CDR1 is SGHTA and CDR2 FQGNSA. The V end was cut by 0 bases, the J end by 0 bases, with 7 bases between. CDR3 length: 15 amino acids. Healthy donors had no documented immune events, such as infections, while sampled. Overall study results and limits: Technical replicates showed roughly 1.2 changed clones; two weeks approximately 15; four weeks 19. Across healthy donors, higher total template counts meant significantly greater approximately 2-week count variance.

The J gene is TRBJ2-3, the V gene TRBV7-2; the D gene could be TRBD1 or TRBD2 (5 bases each). The sequence was obtained from a person between 18 and 75 years old in good health. The material sequenced was blood. CDR3 nucleotides: TGTGCCAGCAGCTTAGCGGGACGGAGCACAGATACGCAGTATTTT. Translating gives CASSLAGRSTDTQYF.